This entry lists 6 T cell receptor beta chains sequenced from one sample in a study of blood T cell repertoires in COVID-19. Clones were sequenced by immunoSEQ multiplex PCR, and TCRdb holds only the in-frame ones, with some missing. In the table there are more than 200,000 clones, approximately 86% of which are singletons. Sample: peripheral blood. These receptors were obtained from a human donor in a cohort sampled during active COVID-19.

J is TRBJ1-2 and V is TRBV7-9; a weak D match, TRBD1 (6 bases). Germline CDR1 reads SEHNR; CDR2 reads FQNEAQ (reference sequence). This CDR3 has 16 residues. V lost 3 bases, J lost 1 base, and 15 bases lay in between. The DNA for the CDR3 is TGTGCCAGCAGCTTCTCGTTGTCACAGGGTAACTATGGCTACACCTTC. Translation gives CASSFSLSQGNYGYTF.

V is TRBV30 and J is TRBJ1-2; D not certain. The ends were cut back, 3 bases at V and 4 bases at J, with 12 bases in the middle. Germline-derived CDR1 and CDR2 are GTSNPN and SVGIG (reference sequence). This CDR3 is 13 amino acids long. The CDR3 DNA reads as TGTGCCTGGAGACGAGGCGGATTCTATGGCTACACCTTC. Its translation is CAWRRGGFYGYTF.

The V gene is TRBV11-2, the J gene TRBJ2-3, with no clear D. In germline, CDR1 is SGHAT, CDR2 FQNNGV. Between the trimmed V and J ends, which lost 8 bases and 0 bases, there was a span of 12 bases. The CDR3 runs 14 residues. Here the CDR3 DNA reads TGTGCCAGCCAACAGTCACACAGCACAGATACGCAGTATTTT. Its translation: CASQQSHSTDTQYF.

The rearrangement uses TRBV3-1 (or the pseudogene TRBV3-2) and TRBJ2-7; D might be TRBD2 (5 bases). This CDR3 comprises 13 residues. CDR1 is LGHDT and CDR2 is YNNKEL in the germline V gene (reference sequence). V lost 0 bases, J lost 5 bases, and 8 bases lay in between. The CDR3 reads CASSQELVNEQYF. CDR3 DNA: TGTGCCAGCAGCCAAGAACTAGTCAACGAGCAGTACTTC.

Only one count was recorded for this clone. V gene TRBV28 combines with J gene TRBJ1-2; 8 nucleotides line up with TRBD1. Losses at the gene ends were 6 bases for V and 8 bases for J; bases not matched to a gene: 8. The CDR3 is made up of 13 amino acids. Germline assignment: CDR1 MDHEN and CDR2 SYDVKM. CDR3 in amino acids: CASRPTGERGYTF. The DNA of the CDR3 is TGTGCCAGCAGACCGACAGGGGAGAGAGGCTACACCTTC.

The chain is built from TRBV5-1 and TRBJ1-5; D unresolved. The germline CDR1 and CDR2 sequences are SGHRS and YFSETQ. Trimming cost V 2 bases and J 4 bases, with 16 bases left between them. The CDR3 is made up of 16 amino acids. CDR3 sequence: CASSLNGVGSNQPQHF. The CDR3 region has the DNA TGCGCCAGCAGCTTAAACGGGGTGGGGTCGAATCAGCCCCAGCATTTT.